The 25 T cell receptor beta chains reported below all come from one sample, sequenced in a study of cytomegalovirus exposure and HLA in healthy donors. In the PCR, 60 Vbeta and 13 Jbeta primers were used. Some clones are missing from TCRdb's copy, which holds only in-frame ones; the method was immunoSEQ multiplex PCR. The data show roughly 130,000 clones, about three quarters seen once. Material for sequencing was PBMCs. The receptor source for this set is a man aged 40-49 years in good health and CMV-seronegative.

The CDR3 region has the DNA TGTGCCAGTAGTATTAGTCAGACAGGCAATCAGCCCCAGCATTTT. This gives the protein CASSISQTGNQPQHF. This chain links TRBV19 with TRBJ1-5; tentatively, D is TRBD1 (5 bases). Looked up from germline, CDR1 is LNHDA and CDR2 is SQIVND (reference sequence). The V end was cut by 3 bases, the J end by 2 bases, with 11 bases between. The CDR3 consists of 15 residues.

Here the CDR3 reads CASSILGVSEQYF. The CDR3 nucleotides read TGTGCCAGTAGTATACTCGGGGTGTCCGAGCAGTACTTC. V usage is TRBV19 and J usage is TRBJ2-7, with a possible D match to TRBD2 (5 bases). V lost 2 bases to trimming and J lost 6 bases, with 11 bases between them. The CDR3 has 13 amino acids. Per the germline V gene, CDR1 is LNHDA and CDR2 is SQIVND (reference sequence).

This chain uses TRBV30 with TRBJ1-3; D not certain. The germline V gene encodes CDR1 GTSNPN and CDR2 SVGIG (reference sequence). V lost 0 bases to trimming and J lost 0 bases, with 9 bases between them. The CDR3 has 15 amino acids. CDR3 bases: TGTGCCTGGAGTGTTTCGCTAAGCTCTGGAAACACCATATATTTT. Its translation is CAWSVSLSSGNTIYF.

The chain combines TRBV30 with TRBJ2-5, with D maybe TRBD1 (6 bases). The CDR3 is 12 residues long. V lost 2 bases and J lost 11, with 15 bases in between. CDR1 is GTSNPN and CDR2 is SVGIG in the germline V gene (reference sequence). CDR3 loop: CAWSQQGYGQYF. DNA for the CDR3: TGTGCCTGGAGTCAACAGGGCTACGGGCAGTACTTC.

The V call is TRBV2, the J call TRBJ1-4; TRBD1 agrees at 8 bases. CDR3 size: 17 residues. Trimming cost V 7 bases and J 3 bases; bases outside gene matches: 13. Germline lookup yields CDR1 SNHLY and CDR2 FYNNEI. The CDR3 DNA reads as TGTGCCAGCAAGACCCCCAGGGGGCCAGGGGCTAATGAAAAACTGTTTTTT. This encodes CASKTPRGPGANEKLFF.

The rearrangement links TRBV2 to TRBJ2-1, with 8 bases identical to TRBD1. The CDR3 spans 16 residues. V gave up 8 bases and J gave up 4 bases; unmatched junction bases: 13. CDR1 and CDR2 (germline): SNHLY, FYNNEI. CDR3 DNA: TGTGCCAGCGGATCAGCGACAGGGGAGATTTACAATGAGCAGTTCTTC. It yields the protein CASGSATGEIYNEQFF.

The chain joins TRBV28 to TRBJ2-3; 13 bases line up with TRBD2. Unmatched junction bases numbered 8, after V lost 1 base and J lost 4 bases. The CDR3 totals 18 residues. CDR1 is MDHEN, CDR2 SYDVKM, per germline. CDR3 protein: CASSLYQGLAGAPDTQYF. CDR3 DNA sequence: TGTGCCAGCAGTTTATACCAAGGACTAGCGGGAGCCCCAGATACGCAGTATTTT.

The rearrangement joins TRBV30 to TRBJ1-5; TRBD1 is a possible D gene (5 bases). CDR1 is GTSNPN and CDR2 is SVGIG in the germline V gene (reference sequence). Trimming stripped 5 bases from V and 0 bases from J, with 17 bases between. This CDR3 is 16 amino acids long. The CDR3 is CAWDLNRGDSNQPQHF. The CDR3 DNA is TGTGCCTGGGACCTAAATCGGGGGGATAGCAATCAGCCCCAGCATTTT. The complete variable domain, with remaining parts taken from reference TRBV30 and TRBJ1-5, reads SQTIHQWPATLVQPVGSPLSLECTVEGTSNPNLYWYRQAAGRGLQLLFYSVGIGQISSEVPQNLSASRPQDRQFILSSKKLLLSDSGFYLCAWDLNRGDSNQPQHFGDGTRLSIL.

The CDR3 loop reads CASSSAGAGEQYF. The CDR3 coding sequence is TGTGCCAGCAGCTCAGCGGGAGCAGGCGAGCAGTACTTC. The chain links TRBV13 to TRBJ2-7; TRBD2 agrees at 8 bases. The J segment lost 6 bases and the V segment lost 4 bases, leaving 5 bases of the junction unmatched. The CDR3 is 13 residues long. Germline CDR1 PRHDT, CDR2 FYEKMQ (reference sequence).

The CDR3 DNA is TGCGCCAGCAGCCTGACCCAATCCGGGACTAGCGGGAGTGATACGCAGTATTTT. It yields the protein CASSLTQSGTSGSDTQYF. The rearrangement joins TRBV4-1 to TRBJ2-3; 14 bases are a match to TRBD2. The CDR3 spans 18 residues. V trimming: 4 bases; J trimming: 6 bases; junction bases outside the gene matches: 12. Germline loops: CDR1 MGHRA, CDR2 YSYEKL.

The chain is built from TRBV2 and TRBJ2-5; TRBD2 is a possible D gene (5 bases). Germline V lookup: CDR1 SNHLY, CDR2 FYNNEI. The CDR3 extends over 12 amino acids. The germline V and J ends were trimmed by 4 bases and 3 bases, with 6 bases remaining between them. CDR3 region: CASSAGEETQYF. CDR3 coding DNA: TGTGCCAGCAGTGCCGGGGAAGAGACCCAGTACTTC.

CDR3 sequence (DNA): TGTGCCTGGAGTGTATGGGGGGGTGAGACCCAGTACTTC. This codes for CAWSVWGGETQYF. The genes are TRBV30 and TRBJ2-5; 7 nucleotides line up with TRBD2. This CDR3 has 13 residues. Germline V gene data show CDR1 as GTSNPN and CDR2 as SVGIG (reference sequence). The junction had 3 bases not matched to a gene; V was cut back by 0 bases and J by 5 bases.

The gene calls are TRBV4-1 and TRBJ1-2, with D unclear. Trimming took off 4 bases at V and 3 bases at J, with 15 bases between the two ends. Germline V gives CDR1 MGHRA, CDR2 YSYEKL. This CDR3 is 15 amino acids long. The DNA for the CDR3 is TGCGCCAGCAGCCTCGACGACGACAATTACTATGGCTACACCTTC. Amino acid sequence: CASSLDDDNYYGYTF.

This chain joins TRBV5-8 and TRBJ2-1, with D uncertain. CDR3 length: 12 residues. The germline CDR1 and CDR2 sequences are SGHTS and YDEGEE. The V end lost 0 bases, the J end lost 6 bases, and 4 bases lay between the germline ends. CDR3 in amino acids: CASSLVANEQFF. CDR3 DNA: TGTGCCAGCAGCTTGGTAGCCAATGAGCAGTTCTTC.

As for this clone: Other DNA sequences within the sample encode an identical CDR3. The chain links TRBV5-4 to TRBJ2-1; 11 bases are a match to TRBD1. The germline gives CDR1 SGHNT, CDR2 YYREEE (reference sequence). The V segment lost 3 bases and the J segment 3 bases; nucleotides outside the gene matches: 2. The CDR3 has 15 residues. The CDR3 nucleotides are TGTGCCAGCAGCTCAGGGACAGGGGGCTACAATGAGCAGTTCTTC. Protein: CASSSGTGGYNEQFF.

The chain carries TRBV5-1 and TRBJ2-5; TRBD2 matches at 7 bases. The J call may be wrong; the DNA end is better matched by TRBJ2-7. CDR3 length: 16 amino acids. The germline V gene encodes CDR1 SGHRS and CDR2 YFSETQ. The CDR3 sequence: CASRPRRLADGYEQYF. In nucleotides, the CDR3 is TGCGCCAGCAGACCGAGAAGGCTAGCGGACGGTTACGAGCAGTACTTC.

The rearrangement joins TRBV28 to TRBJ2-1; TRBD2 agrees at 13 bases. Per the germline V gene, CDR1 is MDHEN and CDR2 is SYDVKM. V shed 2 bases, J shed 0 bases, and the junction held 7 bases outside the gene matches. The CDR3 spans 19 residues. The CDR3 region has the DNA TGTGCCAGCAGTTTACTACTAGCGGGAGGGTTTAGCTCCTACAATGAGCAGTTCTTC. Protein sequence: CASSLLLAGGFSSYNEQFF.

V gene TRBV27 combines with J gene TRBJ2-7, with 10 nucleotides matching TRBD2. V dropped 6 bases and J dropped 4; count of bases not matched to a gene: 6. Germline V gives CDR1 MNHEY, CDR2 SMNVEV (reference sequence). The CDR3 contains 14 residues. Here the CDR3 reads CASSPSGSGYEQYF. The CDR3 nucleotides are TGTGCCAGCAGCCCTAGCGGGAGCGGGTACGAGCAGTACTTC.

The gene calls are TRBV4-2 and TRBJ2-1, with 10 bases aligning to TRBD2. V was pared by 3 bases and J by 5 bases, with 13 bases of the junction left unmatched. Per germline, CDR1 LGHNA and CDR2 YNFKEQ. The CDR3 runs to 18 residues. CDR3 residues: CASSQGDTGTSVNNEQFF. Here the CDR3 DNA reads TGTGCCAGCAGCCAGGGGGATACCGGGACTAGCGTTAACAATGAGCAGTTCTTC.

The chain carries TRBV2 and TRBJ2-1; D not resolved. CDR1 and CDR2 (germline): SNHLY, FYNNEI. V was pared by 8 bases and J by 4 bases, with 12 bases between. This CDR3 contains 13 residues. The CDR3 sequence: CASGTTSYNEQFF. As DNA, the CDR3 is TGTGCCAGCGGTACGACATCTTACAATGAGCAGTTCTTC.

This clone was seen just once. V usage is TRBV12-5 and J usage is TRBJ2-7, with D hard to call. Trimming pared 0 bases from V and 2 bases from J, leaving 14 bases between. The CDR3 has 16 amino acids. CDR1 is LGHNT and CDR2 is FRNRAP in the germline V gene. The CDR3: CASGLVLPRTPYEQYF. As DNA, the CDR3 is TGTGCTAGTGGTTTGGTACTCCCGAGAACCCCCTACGAGCAGTACTTC. Together with reference TRBV12-5 and TRBJ2-7, the CDR3 gives the full variable domain: DARVTQTPRHKVTEMGQEVTMRCQPILGHNTVFWYRQTMMQGLELLAYFRNRAPLDDSGMPKDRFSAEMPDATLATLKIQPSEPRDSAVYFCASGLVLPRTPYEQYFGPGTRLTVT.

This clone has more than one count but fewer than ten. The J gene is TRBJ2-7, the V gene TRBV19; D unresolved. This CDR3 comprises 14 residues. Germline V gene data show CDR1 as LNHDA and CDR2 as SQIVND (reference sequence). V lost 7 bases and J lost 3, with 16 bases in between. In DNA form, the CDR3 reads TGTGCCAGTACCGAGGCTGGCGGAGACTACGAGCAGTACTTC. Translated: CASTEAGGDYEQYF.

The chain employs TRBV4-2 and TRBJ1-2; TRBD1 matches at 8 bases. The trim removed 1 base at V and 7 bases at J, leaving 2 bases unmatched. Looked up from germline, CDR1 is LGHNA and CDR2 is YNFKEQ. The CDR3 length is 13 residues. The CDR3 reads CASSQVQGGGYTF. CDR3 nucleotides: TGTGCCAGCAGCCAAGTACAGGGGGGTGGCTACACCTTC.

This chain connects TRBV12-5 to TRBJ2-6, with D possibly matching TRBD2 (5 bases). V gave up 5 bases and J gave up 1 base, with 9 bases separating them. The CDR3 runs to 15 residues. Germline CDR1 reads LGHNT; CDR2 reads FRNRAP. The DNA for the CDR3 is TGTGCTAGTGGTCTCGAGGGATCTGGGGCCAACGTCCTGACTTTC. As protein: CASGLEGSGANVLTF.

CDR3 sequence (DNA): TGTGCCAGCAGCCCGGGACAGGGGTACTCACCCCTCCACTTT. Protein product: CASSPGQGYSPLHF. The V and J genes are TRBV27 and TRBJ1-6; 10 nucleotides agree with TRBD1. Germline V lookup: CDR1 MNHEY, CDR2 SMNVEV (reference sequence). The junction had 6 bases not matched to a gene; V was cut back by 6 bases and J by 10 bases. This CDR3 spans 14 amino acids.